This T cell receptor beta chain was found in a study of cytomegalovirus exposure and HLA in healthy donors (dated by TCRdb to about 2017). In terms of the full investigation: An earlier analysis of 587 of the donors reported under 300 Gb of sequence data and 90 million to 120 million unique TCR beta sequences obtained from some 170 million T cells. Approximately 300 gigabases of sequencing data and roughly 80 million unique TCR sequences made up an early release that covered around 640 HLA-typed donors. Of the roughly 400 genotyped donors, approximately 80% were placed in the genetic ancestry cluster associated with self-reported Caucasian donors. The study was designed to test whether signatures of past pathogen exposure could be identified by cataloging public T cell receptors. The study profiled the T cell repertoires of under 700 subjects by immunosequencing and related them to cytomegalovirus serostatus. Along with the 666-subject first cohort, a separate validation cohort of over 90 different subjects was used. To predict cytomegalovirus infection status, the study brought together high-throughput TCR immunosequencing, statistical association of individual TCRs with disease status, and machine learning. A later analysis re-examined previously published TCR beta repertoires from 600 to 700 donors and added high-resolution HLA genotyping to investigate patterns of TCR occurrence. In the later analysis, no new phenotypic data were used to find candidate immune exposures; instead, reliance was placed on TCR beta sequences and their occurrence across donors. An earlier analysis of roughly 600 of the donors used high-throughput TCR beta sequencing to judge whether each TCR beta V gene segment behaved as functional or pseudogenic. Donor age, sex, ethnicity and CMV serostatus were compiled together with the repertoire data. A later genetic analysis took genome-wide SNP genotypes for about 65% of the roughly 670 donors and used that subset as a discovery cohort. Every discovery cohort repertoire had been produced on one sequencing platform. Both class I and class II loci were covered by HLA typing, at four-digit resolution. Typing coverage varied by locus: roughly 620-640 donors for A, B, C, DRB1 and DQB1; roughly 510 for DQA1; about 590 for DPA1; some 470 for DPB1. About five DR-DQ haplotypes were treated as single units for association and clustering because of strong linkage in the cohort. On average, roughly 250,000 unique TCR beta nucleotide sequences were sequenced per donor among 398 genotyped donors of the cohort, with 15% to 20% of those sequences being non-productive. Study-wide conclusions, independent of this receptor: The cohort was sequenced for TCR beta chains only, and without alpha or paired-chain data the features that could be detected were limited. The authors suggested that the approach could potentially be generalized to other disease states and immunological phenotypes. Presence/absence analyses assumed roughly uniform sequencing depth across donors, an assumption that may not hold. Some IMGT-functional V segments, including TRBV6-2 and TRBV6-3, could not be distinguished by the 87-base-pair reads and were therefore excluded. Because HLA typing was missing for some donors at each locus, association tests included only the typed subset. Approximately 18 rarely observed V segments, including chromosome 9 orphons, were excluded from the earlier analysis of a few hundred of the donors because counts were too low. Correlated functional status among segregating V segments might reflect linkage disequilibrium, but an unknown experimental factor could not be ruled out. A further reported finding was that TCR beta sequences accurately predicted the HLA-A and HLA-B alleles for most subjects in the first cohort. An earlier analysis of approximately 500 of the donors showed that most TCR beta V segments appeared in productive rearrangements either about 87% or about 30% of the time, which broadly matched IMGT annotations. A cluster of highly shared sequence variants was judged likely to represent a technical artifact of the sequencing pipeline. According to a later analysis, most CMV-associated TCR beta chains appeared to be HLA-restricted, and the HLA associations seemed to be driven largely by CMV exposure. The study listed 150 to 200 TCR beta chains as associated with cytomegalovirus. A later analysis found that TCR association rates varied across HLA loci, with DRB1 alleles showing the most associated TCRs and HLA-C alleles the fewest. Compared with equally common non-associated chains, HLA-associated TCR beta chains in a later analysis were more clonally expanded and had lower generation probabilities. In vitro tests confirmed that a few of the cytomegalovirus-associated TCR beta chains recognize cytomegalovirus antigens. In a later genetic analysis, a missense DCLRE1C variant was associated with V-gene and J-gene trimming of TCR beta chains, and the association was replicated in an independent cohort. Strong co-occurrence of HLA alleles, especially DR and DQ, made assigning TCR associations to individual alleles difficult. Several of the top co-occurrence clusters appeared to be linked to parvovirus B19, influenza, CMV and Epstein-Barr virus, according to a later analysis. In a later genetic analysis, fewer N-insertions in productive TCRs were reported among donors in an Asian-associated ancestry cluster than the approximately 630-donor mean. In a later analysis, around 17,000 TCR beta sequences were associated with specific HLA alleles at a false discovery rate of 0.05. The classifier was reported to diagnose cytomegalovirus status with high specificity and sensitivity in both the original cohort and the validation cohort. For the cohort, immune exposure information was limited to CMV serostatus. Most TCR sequences were seen in very few donors, while some public TCRs were found in many individuals.

CDR1 and CDR2 are read off the germline V gene as SGHTA and FQGTGA. V loses 4 bases of germline sequence and J loses 5 bases, and the interval between the two ends is 11 bases. There are 13 amino acids in the CDR3, from cysteine to phenylalanine inclusive. The CDR3 DNA has 39 bases and is translated from base 1. In total, approximately 700 healthy bone marrow donors made up the cohort. All cohort members were sampled while nominally healthy, although unrecorded immune exposures were likely present. The donor tested CMV seronegative and was one of the 352 seronegative cohort members. Every donor gave a peripheral blood sample, and the peripheral blood mononuclear cells from that sample were used for TCR beta sequencing. The Qiagen DNeasy Blood Extraction Kit was used to extract genomic DNA from the blood cell samples. Library creation used the immunoSEQ multiplex PCR assay. The multiplex PCR relied on a mix of 60 forward primers for TCR Vbeta segments and 13 reverse primers for TCR Jbeta segments. Amplification of the CDR3 region of rearranged TCR beta genes was performed with a multiplex PCR assay on genomic DNA. Amplified TCR beta libraries were sequenced as 87-base-pair reads on the Illumina HiSeq System. From the authors' description of their analysis: A later analysis counted some 80 million unique TCR beta chains across the 550 to 700 repertoires, and roughly 11 million of these chains were shared by at least two donors. To remove PCR and sequencing errors, raw reads were error-corrected and collapsed into unique sequences using a nearest-neighbor algorithm that merged closely related sequences. To assign V, D and J gene segments, CDR3 sequences were aligned to IMGT reference sequences. For a sequence to be retained, a match of at least six nucleotides to both a V gene segment and a J gene segment was required. A rearrangement was called productive if the CDR3 had no stop codons and remained in frame with V and J, and every other rearrangement was called non-productive. CDR3 was defined according to IMGT convention as the region running from the second conserved V-encoded cysteine to the conserved J-encoded phenylalanine. The earlier analysis of 500 to 750 of the donors excluded any sequence lacking an unambiguous match to a single V gene segment. In an earlier analysis of 587 of the donors, V segments were called functional above 56.7% productive rearrangements and were called segregating when the between-donor standard deviation exceeded 5%. A statistical classification framework was built for diagnosing cytomegalovirus status from the catalog of TCR beta chain sequences. In a later analysis, V and J genes were assigned by comparing TCR nucleotide sequences against IMGT/GENE-DB human TR gene sequences. In a later analysis, CDR3 sequences and most-parsimonious VDJ recombination scenarios were assigned using the TCRdist pipeline. In a later analysis, each TCR beta chain was defined by its CDR3 amino acid sequence together with its V-gene family, and reads lacking a unique V-gene family were excluded. In a later analysis, nearly 600 highly shared, low-generation-probability nucleotide sequences were removed to address suspected cross-contamination and a sequencing artifact. For each public chain, a later analysis derived a clonal expansion index from normalized ranks of inferred template counts within each repertoire. A later analysis computed generation probabilities with a VDJ recombination model fitted to out-of-frame rearrangements, and checked the results against IGoR. In a later analysis, TCR-TCR, TCR-HLA and TCR-CMV co-occurrence was scored with hypergeometric tests, and a repertoire-size bias correction was applied to TCR pairs. A later analysis estimated false discovery rates by permuting HLA or CMV assignments 20 times. In a later analysis, co-occurring TCRs were grouped using DBSCAN, with TCRdist sequence similarity added in when clustering inside HLA-allele-positive subsets. Repertoires with fewer than 30,000 or more than 120,000 public chains were left out of co-occurrence clustering, as were five repertoires with anomalous nucleotide sharing. The table was pulled from immuneACCESS by TCRdb, which kept in-frame rearrangements only. Such tables lose some clones; where checked, under half of the loss comes from unresolved V genes, and the rest has no known cause. V and J calls and clone size come straight from that table; D and trimming were deduced from the DNA. The table for this sample lists around 140,000 clones; around nine tenths of them were counted only once. The ten most abundant clones make up roughly 5.2% of the sample.

Details on this clone: What this receptor recognizes is not known. No base qualities exist here, and no much larger clone lies one base off it.

The source is a woman in her 30s in good health and CMV-seronegative. Sequencing was performed on PBMCs. The rearranged segments are TRBV7-3 and TRBJ1-1; TRBD1 is a weak D gene call, 5 bases matching. The nucleotide sequence is TGTGCCAGCAGCTCAAGGGGTATGACTGAAGCTTTCTTT. Translated, it gives CASSSRGMTEAFF. With all but the CDR3 taken from the reference TRBV7-3 and TRBJ1-1 genes, the full variable domain is: GAGVSQTPSNKVTEKGKYVELRCDPISGHTALYWYRQSLGQGPEFLIYFQGTGAADDSGLPNDRFFAVRPEGSVSTLKIQRTERGDSAVYLCASSSRGMTEAFFGQGTRLTVV.